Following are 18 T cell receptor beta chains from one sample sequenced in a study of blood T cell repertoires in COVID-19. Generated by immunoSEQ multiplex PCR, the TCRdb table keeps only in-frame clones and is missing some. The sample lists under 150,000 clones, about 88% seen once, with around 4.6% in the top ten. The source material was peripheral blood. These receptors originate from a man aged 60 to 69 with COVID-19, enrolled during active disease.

CDR3 nucleotides: TGTGCCAGCAGCTTAGGCGCTAGCGGGAGTGAGCAGTTCTTC. Translated, it gives CASSLGASGSEQFF. This chain connects TRBV11-3 to TRBJ2-1, with 10 bases that match TRBD2. Per the germline V gene, CDR1 is SGHNT and CDR2 is YENEEA. CDR3 length equals 14 residues. V gave up 1 base and J gave up 9 bases; unmatched junction bases: 3.

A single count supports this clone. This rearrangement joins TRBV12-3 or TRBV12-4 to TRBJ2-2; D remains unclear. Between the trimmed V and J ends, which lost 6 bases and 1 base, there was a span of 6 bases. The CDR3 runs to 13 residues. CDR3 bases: TGTGCCAGCAGCAACAGGAACACCGGGGAGCTGTTTTTT. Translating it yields CASSNRNTGELFF.

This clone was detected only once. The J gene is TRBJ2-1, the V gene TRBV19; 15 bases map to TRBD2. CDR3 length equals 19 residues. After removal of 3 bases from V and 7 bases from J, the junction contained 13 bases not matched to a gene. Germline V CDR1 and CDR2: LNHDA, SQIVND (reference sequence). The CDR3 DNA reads TGTGCCAGTAGTATCCGATCCCATGGACTAGCGGGAGGGAAGAATGAGCAGTTCTTC. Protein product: CASSIRSHGLAGGKNEQFF. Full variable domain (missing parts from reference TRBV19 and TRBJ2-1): DGGITQSPKYLFRKEGQNVTLSCEQNLNHDAMYWYRQDPGQGLRLIYYSQIVNDFQKGDIAEGYSVSREKKESFPLTVTSAQKNPTAFYLCASSIRSHGLAGGKNEQFFGPGTRLTVL.

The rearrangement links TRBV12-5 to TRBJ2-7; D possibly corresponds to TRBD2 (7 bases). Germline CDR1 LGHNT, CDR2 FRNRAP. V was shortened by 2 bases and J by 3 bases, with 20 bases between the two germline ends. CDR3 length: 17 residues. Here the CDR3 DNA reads TGTGCTAGTGGTTTGTATTCGGGGGGCTACCTTAACTACGAGCAGTACTTC. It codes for CASGLYSGGYLNYEQYF. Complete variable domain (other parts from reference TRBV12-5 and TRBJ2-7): DARVTQTPRHKVTEMGQEVTMRCQPILGHNTVFWYRQTMMQGLELLAYFRNRAPLDDSGMPKDRFSAEMPDATLATLKIQPSEPRDSAVYFCASGLYSGGYLNYEQYFGPGTRLTVT.

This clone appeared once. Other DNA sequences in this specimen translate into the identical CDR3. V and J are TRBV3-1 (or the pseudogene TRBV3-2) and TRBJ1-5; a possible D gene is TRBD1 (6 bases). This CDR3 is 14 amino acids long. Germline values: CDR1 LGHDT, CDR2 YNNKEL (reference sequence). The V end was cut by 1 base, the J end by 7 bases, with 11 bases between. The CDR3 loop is CASSQGGGGQPQHF. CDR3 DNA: TGTGCCAGCAGCCAAGGTGGGGGGGGCCAGCCCCAGCATTTT.

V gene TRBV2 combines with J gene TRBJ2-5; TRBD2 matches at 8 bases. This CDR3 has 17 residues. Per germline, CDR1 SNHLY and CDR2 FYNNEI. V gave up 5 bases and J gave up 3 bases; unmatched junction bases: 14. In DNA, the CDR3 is TGTGCCAGCAGTCTCTGGGGGGCTAGCGGGTCCGAAGAGACCCAGTACTTC. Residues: CASSLWGASGSEETQYF.

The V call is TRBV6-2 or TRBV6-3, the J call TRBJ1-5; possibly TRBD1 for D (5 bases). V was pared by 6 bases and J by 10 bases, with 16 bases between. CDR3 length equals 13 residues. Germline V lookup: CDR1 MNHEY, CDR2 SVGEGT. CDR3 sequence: CASSEIRGGPQHF. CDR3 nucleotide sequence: TGTGCCAGCAGCGAAATCCGCGGGGGACCCCAGCATTTT.

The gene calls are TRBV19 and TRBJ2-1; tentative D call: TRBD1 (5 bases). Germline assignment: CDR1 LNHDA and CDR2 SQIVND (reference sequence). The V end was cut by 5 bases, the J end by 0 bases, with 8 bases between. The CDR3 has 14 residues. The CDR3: CASSQGFSYNEQFF. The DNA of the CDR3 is TGTGCCAGTAGTCAGGGTTTCTCCTACAATGAGCAGTTCTTC.

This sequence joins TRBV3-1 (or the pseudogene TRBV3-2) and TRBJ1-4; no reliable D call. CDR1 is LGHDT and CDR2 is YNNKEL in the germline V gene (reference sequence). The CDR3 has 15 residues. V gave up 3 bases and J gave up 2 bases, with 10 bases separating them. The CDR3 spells CASSQWVETNEKLFF. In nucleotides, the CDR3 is TGTGCCAGCAGCCAGTGGGTGGAGACTAATGAAAAACTGTTTTTT.

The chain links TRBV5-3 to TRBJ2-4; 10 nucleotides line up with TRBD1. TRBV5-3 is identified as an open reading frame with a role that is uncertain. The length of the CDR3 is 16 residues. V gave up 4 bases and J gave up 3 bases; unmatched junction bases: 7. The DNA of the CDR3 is TGTGCCAGAAGCCCACGGGACAGGGGATACAAAAACATTCAGTACTTC. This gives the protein CARSPRDRGYKNIQYF.

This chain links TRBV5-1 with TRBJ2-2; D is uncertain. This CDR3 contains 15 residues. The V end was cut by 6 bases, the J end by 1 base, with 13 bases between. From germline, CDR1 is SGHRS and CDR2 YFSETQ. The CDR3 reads CASNSLRGNTGELFF. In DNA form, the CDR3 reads TGCGCCAGCAACTCACTGCGCGGGAACACCGGGGAGCTGTTTTTT.

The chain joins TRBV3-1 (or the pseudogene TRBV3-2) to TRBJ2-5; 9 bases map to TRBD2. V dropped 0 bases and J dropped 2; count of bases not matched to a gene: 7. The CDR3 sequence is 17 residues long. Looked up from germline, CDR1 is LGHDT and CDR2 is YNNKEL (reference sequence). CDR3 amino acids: CASSQEWREGLQETQYF. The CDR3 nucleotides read TGTGCCAGCAGCCAAGAATGGCGGGAGGGCCTGCAAGAGACCCAGTACTTC.

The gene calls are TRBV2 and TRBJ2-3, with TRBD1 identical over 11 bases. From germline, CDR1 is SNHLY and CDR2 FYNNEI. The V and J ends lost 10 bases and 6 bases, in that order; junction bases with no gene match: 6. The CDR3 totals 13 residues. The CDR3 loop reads CANHGTGGDTQYF. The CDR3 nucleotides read TGTGCCAACCACGGGACAGGGGGGGATACGCAGTATTTT.

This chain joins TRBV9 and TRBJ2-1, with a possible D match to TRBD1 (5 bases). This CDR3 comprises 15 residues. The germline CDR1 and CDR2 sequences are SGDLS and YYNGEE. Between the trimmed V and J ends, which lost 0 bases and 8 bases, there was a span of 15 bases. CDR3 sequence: CASSVGGKGWDEQFF. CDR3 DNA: TGTGCCAGCAGCGTAGGTGGGAAGGGGTGGGATGAGCAGTTCTTC.

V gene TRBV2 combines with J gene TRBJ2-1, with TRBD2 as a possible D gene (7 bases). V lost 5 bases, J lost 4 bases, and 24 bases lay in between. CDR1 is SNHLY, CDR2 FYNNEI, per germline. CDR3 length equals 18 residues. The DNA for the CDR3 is TGTGCCAGCAGTTCCCCCAGGGAGGGGGGAGGGCAATACAATGAGCAGTTCTTC. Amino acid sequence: CASSSPREGGGQYNEQFF.

CDR3 residues: CASSLWEDGYTF. DNA for the CDR3: TGTGCCAGCAGTTTATGGGAGGATGGCTACACCTTC. The chain combines TRBV12-3 or TRBV12-4 with TRBJ1-2; D uncertain. This CDR3 has 12 residues. V was shortened by 2 bases and J by 6 bases, with 7 bases between the two germline ends.

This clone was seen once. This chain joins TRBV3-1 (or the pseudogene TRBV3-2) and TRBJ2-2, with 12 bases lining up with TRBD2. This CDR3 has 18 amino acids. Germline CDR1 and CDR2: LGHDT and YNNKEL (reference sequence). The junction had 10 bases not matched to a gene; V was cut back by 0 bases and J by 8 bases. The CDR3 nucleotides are TGTGCCAGCAGCCAAGATCTAACTAGCGGGAGGTTAGTGGGGGAGCTGTTTTTT. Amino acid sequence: CASSQDLTSGRLVGELFF.

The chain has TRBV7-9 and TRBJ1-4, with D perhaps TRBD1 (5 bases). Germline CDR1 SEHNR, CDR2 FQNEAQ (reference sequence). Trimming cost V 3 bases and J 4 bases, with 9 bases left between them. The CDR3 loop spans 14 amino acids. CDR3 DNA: TGTGCCAGCAGCTTTGGACACATTAATGAAAAACTGTTTTTT. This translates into CASSFGHINEKLFF.